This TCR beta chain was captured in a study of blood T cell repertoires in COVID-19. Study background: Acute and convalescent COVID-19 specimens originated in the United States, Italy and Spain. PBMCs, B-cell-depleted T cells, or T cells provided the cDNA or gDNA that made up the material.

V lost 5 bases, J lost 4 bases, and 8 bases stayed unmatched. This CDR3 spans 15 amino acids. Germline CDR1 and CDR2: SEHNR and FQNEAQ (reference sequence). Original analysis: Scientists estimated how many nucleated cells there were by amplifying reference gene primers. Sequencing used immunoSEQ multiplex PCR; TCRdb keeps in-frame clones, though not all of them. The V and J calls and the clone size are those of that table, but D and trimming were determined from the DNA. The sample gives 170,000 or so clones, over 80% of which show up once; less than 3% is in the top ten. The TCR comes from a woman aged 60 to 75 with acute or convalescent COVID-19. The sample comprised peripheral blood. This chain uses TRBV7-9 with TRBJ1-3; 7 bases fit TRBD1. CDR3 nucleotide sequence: TGTGCCAGCAGCATAAACAGGGGATCAGGAAACACCATATATTTT. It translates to CASSINRGSGNTIYF. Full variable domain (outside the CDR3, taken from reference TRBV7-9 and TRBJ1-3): DTGVSQNPRHKITKRGQNVTFRCDPISEHNRLYWYRQTLGQGPEFLTYFQNEAQLEKSRLLSDRFSAERPKGSFSTLEIQRTEQGDSAMYLCASSINRGSGNTIYFGEGSWLTVV.